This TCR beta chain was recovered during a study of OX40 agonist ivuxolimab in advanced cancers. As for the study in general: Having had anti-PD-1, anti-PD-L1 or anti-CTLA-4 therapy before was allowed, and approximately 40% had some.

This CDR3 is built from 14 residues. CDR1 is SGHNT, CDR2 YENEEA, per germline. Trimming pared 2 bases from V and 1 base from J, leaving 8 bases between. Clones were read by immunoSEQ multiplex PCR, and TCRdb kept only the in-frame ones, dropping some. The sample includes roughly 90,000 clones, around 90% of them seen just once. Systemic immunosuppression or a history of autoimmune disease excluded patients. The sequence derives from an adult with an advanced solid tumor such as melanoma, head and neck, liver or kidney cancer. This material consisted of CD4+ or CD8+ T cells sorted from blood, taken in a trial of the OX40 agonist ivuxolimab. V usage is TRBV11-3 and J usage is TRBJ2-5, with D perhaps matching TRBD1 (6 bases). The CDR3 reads CASSLMDSQETQYF. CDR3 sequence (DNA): TGTGCCAGCAGCTTAATGGACAGCCAAGAGACCCAGTACTTC. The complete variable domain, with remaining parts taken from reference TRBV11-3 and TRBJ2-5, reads EAGVVQSPRYKIIEKKQPVAFWCNPISGHNTLYWYLQNLGQGPELLIRYENEEAVDDSQLPKDRFSAERLKGVDSTLKIQPAELGDSAVYLCASSLMDSQETQYFGPGTRLLVL.